Listed below are T cell receptor beta chains from one sample, sequenced in a study of OX40 agonist ivuxolimab in advanced cancers. Here immunoSEQ multiplex PCR was the method, and the copy in TCRdb shows in-frame clones only, minus some. Of 30,000 or so clones detected, 90% appear once; the ten largest clones hold 24%. The sequencing used CD4+ or CD8+ T cells sorted from blood, collected in a trial of the OX40 agonist ivuxolimab. Receptors were obtained from an adult with an advanced solid tumor such as melanoma, head and neck, liver or kidney cancer. The CDR3 runs from the conserved cysteine through the conserved F or W. Fields, in order: clone size, V gene, D gene, J gene, CDR3 protein, CDR3 DNA. The D gene is left open where the match is weak. Some rows have no size entry. The others give once, few or many, or a class for an expanded clone.

abundance: -; v_gene: TRBV6-5; d_gene: -; j_gene: TRBJ1-4; CDR3aa: CASSYRDGEKLFF; CDR3nt: TGTGCCAGCAGTTACAGGGACGGTGAAAAACTGTTTTTT
abundance: -; v_gene: TRBV7-9; d_gene: TRBD2; j_gene: TRBJ2-3; CDR3aa: CASSRPLAGGGTDTQYF; CDR3nt: TGTGCCAGCAGCCGACCCCTAGCGGGAGGTGGCACAGATACGCAGTATTTT
abundance: -; v_gene: TRBV5-1; d_gene: -; j_gene: TRBJ2-7; CDR3aa: CASSLSLYEQYF; CDR3nt: TGCGCCAGCAGCTTGTCTCTCTACGAGCAGTACTTC
abundance: -; v_gene: TRBV7-9; d_gene: TRBD2; j_gene: TRBJ2-7; CDR3aa: CASSRSAGGIYEQYF; CDR3nt: TGTGCCAGCAGCCGGAGTGCGGGGGGGATCTACGAGCAGTACTTC
abundance: -; v_gene: TRBV7-9; d_gene: TRBD1; j_gene: TRBJ2-1; CDR3aa: CASSLDGDRANEQFF; CDR3nt: TGTGCCAGCAGCTTAGATGGGGACAGGGCAAATGAGCAGTTCTTC
abundance: -; v_gene: TRBV11-2; d_gene: -; j_gene: TRBJ2-5; CDR3aa: CASSSSPMYQETQYF; CDR3nt: TGTGCCAGCAGCTCAAGCCCCATGTACCAAGAGACCCAGTACTTC
abundance: few; v_gene: TRBV10-3; d_gene: -; j_gene: TRBJ1-1; CDR3aa: CAISDRGNTEAFF; CDR3nt: TGTGCCATCAGTGACAGGGGAAACACTGAAGCTTTCTTT
abundance: -; v_gene: TRBV11-3; d_gene: -; j_gene: TRBJ1-5; CDR3aa: CASSLGYGYSQPQHF; CDR3nt: TGTGCCAGCAGCTTAGGCTACGGCTACAGTCAGCCCCAGCATTTT
abundance: -; v_gene: TRBV25-1; d_gene: TRBD1; j_gene: TRBJ1-1; CDR3aa: CASSELVQGATEAFF; CDR3nt: TGTGCCAGCAGTGAGTTGGTCCAGGGGGCCACTGAAGCTTTCTTT
abundance: medium-sized; v_gene: TRBV5-6; d_gene: TRBD1; j_gene: TRBJ1-4; CDR3aa: CASSRATGGNDEKLFF; CDR3nt: TGTGCCAGCAGCCGAGCGACAGGGGGCAATGATGAAAAACTGTTTTTT
abundance: -; v_gene: TRBV5-6; d_gene: -; j_gene: TRBJ1-5; CDR3aa: CASSLGSLAQHF; CDR3nt: TGTGCCAGCAGCTTGGGGTCTTTGGCCCAGCATTTT
abundance: -; v_gene: TRBV10-2; d_gene: -; j_gene: TRBJ1-1; CDR3aa: CASSEFLLGTMNTEAFF; CDR3nt: TGCGCCAGCAGTGAGTTCTTGCTTGGGACCATGAACACTGAAGCTTTCTTT
abundance: -; v_gene: TRBV5-6; d_gene: -; j_gene: TRBJ2-5; CDR3aa: CASSLDARETQYF; CDR3nt: TGTGCCAGCAGCTTGGACGCGCGAGAGACCCAGTACTTC
abundance: -; v_gene: TRBV19; d_gene: -; j_gene: TRBJ1-2; CDR3aa: CASSMSPNYGYTF; CDR3nt: TGTGCCAGTAGTATGTCCCCTAACTATGGCTACACCTTC
abundance: -; v_gene: TRBV6-1; d_gene: -; j_gene: TRBJ2-4; CDR3aa: CASSDYPGTSENIQYF; CDR3nt: TGTGCCAGCAGTGATTACCCCGGGACAAGCGAAAACATTCAGTACTTC
abundance: -; v_gene: TRBV7-6; d_gene: -; j_gene: TRBJ2-2; CDR3aa: CASSREGGREGELFF; CDR3nt: TGTGCCAGCAGCCGTGAGGGTGGCAGGGAGGGGGAGCTGTTTTTT
abundance: few; v_gene: TRBV2; d_gene: TRBD1; j_gene: TRBJ1-5; CDR3aa: CASRVGRGLNQPQHF; CDR3nt: TGTGCCAGCAGAGTCGGGAGGGGGCTTAATCAGCCCCAGCATTTT
abundance: -; v_gene: TRBV27; d_gene: -; j_gene: TRBJ2-7; CDR3aa: CASSYSEWTDSYEQYF; CDR3nt: TGTGCCAGCAGTTACTCGGAGTGGACAGACTCCTACGAGCAGTACTTC
abundance: -; v_gene: TRBV14; d_gene: -; j_gene: TRBJ1-2; CDR3aa: CASSQGSESYGYTF; CDR3nt: TGTGCCAGCAGCCAAGGGTCCGAATCCTATGGCTACACCTTC
abundance: -; v_gene: TRBV19; d_gene: -; j_gene: TRBJ2-7; CDR3aa: CASSPSSYEQYF; CDR3nt: TGTGCCAGTAGTCCTAGCTCCTACGAGCAGTACTTC
abundance: -; v_gene: TRBV9; d_gene: -; j_gene: TRBJ2-6; CDR3aa: CASSQRGLPTSGANVLTF; CDR3nt: TGTGCCAGCAGCCAAAGGGGCCTTCCGACCTCTGGGGCCAACGTCCTGACTTTC
abundance: -; v_gene: TRBV4-2; d_gene: -; j_gene: TRBJ1-6; CDR3aa: CASSQAAFPFLHF; CDR3nt: TGTGCCAGCAGCCAAGCAGCGTTCCCTTTTCTCCACTTT
abundance: once; v_gene: TRBV13; d_gene: -; j_gene: TRBJ1-1; CDR3aa: CASSDRTPYEAFF; CDR3nt: TGTGCCAGCAGCGACCGGACACCTTATGAAGCTTTCTTT
abundance: few; v_gene: TRBV25-1; d_gene: TRBD2; j_gene: TRBJ2-1; CDR3aa: CASGPGLAEQFF; CDR3nt: TGTGCCAGCGGGCCGGGACTAGCGGAGCAGTTCTTC
abundance: -; v_gene: TRBV28; d_gene: -; j_gene: TRBJ1-5; CDR3aa: CASRNSPPDSNQPQHF; CDR3nt: TGTGCCAGCAGAAATTCGCCGCCAGATAGCAATCAGCCCCAGCATTTT
abundance: -; v_gene: TRBV27; d_gene: TRBD1; j_gene: TRBJ2-1; CDR3aa: CASSLSPGGYNEQFF; CDR3nt: TGTGCCAGCAGTTTATCGCCAGGGGGCTACAATGAGCAGTTCTTC
abundance: medium-sized; v_gene: TRBV7-9; d_gene: -; j_gene: TRBJ2-7; CDR3aa: CASSSWTAYEQYF; CDR3nt: TGTGCCAGCAGCTCCTGGACAGCCTACGAGCAGTACTTC
abundance: once; v_gene: TRBV4-3; d_gene: -; j_gene: TRBJ2-7; CDR3aa: CASSDWGASGENHYEQYF; CDR3nt: TGCGCCAGCAGCGACTGGGGGGCTAGCGGCGAAAACCACTACGAGCAGTACTTC
abundance: once; v_gene: TRBV12-5; d_gene: -; j_gene: TRBJ1-1; CDR3aa: CASGLVLPGRTTEAFF; CDR3nt: TGTGCTAGTGGTTTGGTACTCCCAGGGCGTACCACTGAAGCTTTCTTT
abundance: -; v_gene: TRBV18; d_gene: TRBD2; j_gene: TRBJ2-3; CDR3aa: CASSGLAGGPDTQYF; CDR3nt: TGTGCCAGCTCAGGACTAGCGGGAGGGCCTGATACGCAGTATTTT
abundance: few; v_gene: TRBV5-1; d_gene: -; j_gene: TRBJ1-2; CDR3aa: CASSLTGIPPGYTF; CDR3nt: TGCGCCAGCAGCTTGACAGGGATCCCCCCTGGCTACACCTTC
abundance: -; v_gene: TRBV29-1; d_gene: TRBD2; j_gene: TRBJ2-3; CDR3aa: CSVEDPSGRPPVDTQYF; CDR3nt: TGCAGCGTTGAAGATCCTAGCGGGAGGCCCCCGGTAGATACGCAGTATTTT
abundance: -; v_gene: TRBV7-8; d_gene: TRBD2; j_gene: TRBJ2-1; CDR3aa: CASSPRLAGNEQFF; CDR3nt: TGTGCCAGCAGCCCGAGACTAGCGGGCAATGAGCAGTTCTTC
abundance: -; v_gene: TRBV5-5; d_gene: -; j_gene: TRBJ1-1; CDR3aa: CASSLEGSNTEAFF; CDR3nt: TGTGCCAGCAGCTTGGAGGGGTCGAACACTGAAGCTTTCTTT
abundance: -; v_gene: TRBV7-9; d_gene: TRBD1; j_gene: TRBJ2-7; CDR3aa: CASSQRTGMEQYF; CDR3nt: TGTGCCAGCAGCCAACGGACAGGGATGGAGCAGTACTTC
abundance: -; v_gene: TRBV23-1; d_gene: TRBD1; j_gene: TRBJ2-5; CDR3aa: CASSQSGTELVGTQYF; CDR3nt: TGCGCCAGCAGTCAGTCCGGGACAGAGCTCGTAGGGACCCAGTACTTC
abundance: -; v_gene: TRBV19; d_gene: TRBD1; j_gene: TRBJ1-4; CDR3aa: CASSPGQLREKLFF; CDR3nt: TGTGCCAGTAGTCCGGGACAGCTAAGGGAAAAACTGTTTTTT